There are many counts of the clone carrying this TCR beta chain. Its target is unknown. Libraries were made from TCR beta cDNA, and they carried unique molecular identifiers. Via MiXCR, TCRdb re-called the PCR reads, giving one row per CDR3 protein. Of a few hundred thousand distinct CDR3 sequences in the sample, around a third were seen once. This sample is drawn from a study of post-analysis software for immune sequencing data. In the study overall: Both relapsing-remitting and secondary progressive multiple sclerosis featured among the disease courses, as did progressive-relapsing multiple sclerosis. General study findings and limits: Significantly decreased normalized Chao1 diversity was recorded for multiple sclerosis patients relative to controls.

Sequencing used blood. This receptor was identified in a girl aged 10-17 years with multiple sclerosis.

CDR3 region: CASSFSQGSPAFF. CDR3 DNA: TGTGCCAGCAGTTTTTCACAGGGATCCCCAGCTTTCTTT. V usage is TRBV6-5 and J usage is TRBJ1-1; D might be TRBD1 (6 bases). Germline-derived CDR1 and CDR2 are MNHEY and SVGAGI. V was trimmed by 4 bases and J by 10 bases, leaving 16 bases between them. The CDR3 totals 13 residues.